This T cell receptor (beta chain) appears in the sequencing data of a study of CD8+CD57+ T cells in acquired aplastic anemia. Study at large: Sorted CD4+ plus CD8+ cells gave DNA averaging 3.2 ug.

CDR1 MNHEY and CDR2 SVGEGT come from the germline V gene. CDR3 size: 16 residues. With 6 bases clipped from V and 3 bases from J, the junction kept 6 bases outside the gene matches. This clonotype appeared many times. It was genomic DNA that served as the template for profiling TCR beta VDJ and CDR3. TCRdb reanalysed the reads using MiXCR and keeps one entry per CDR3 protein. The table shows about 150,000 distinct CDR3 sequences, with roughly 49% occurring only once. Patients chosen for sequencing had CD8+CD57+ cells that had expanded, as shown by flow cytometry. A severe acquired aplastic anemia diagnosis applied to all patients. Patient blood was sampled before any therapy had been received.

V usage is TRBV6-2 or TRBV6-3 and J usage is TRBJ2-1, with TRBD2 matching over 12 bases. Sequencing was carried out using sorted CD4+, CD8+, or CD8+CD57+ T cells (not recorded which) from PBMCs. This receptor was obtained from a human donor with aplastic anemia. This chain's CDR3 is CASSLRLAGDYNEQFF. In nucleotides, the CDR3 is TGTGCCAGCAGCTTACGACTAGCGGGGGACTACAATGAGCAGTTCTTC.